This TCR beta chain stems from a study of T cells in Graves' hyperthyroidism and ophthalmopathy. This clonotype was seen many times. The antigen remains unidentified. Source material for PBMCs was 10 ml fresh peripheral blood. The TCR beta CDR3 regions underwent amplification using RNA transcripts as the source. When the TCR CDR3 underwent first-round RT-PCR, the HTBI primer set was used. A single record per CDR3 protein comes from TCRdb applying MiXCR to the multiplex PCR reads. The sample includes approximately 620,000 distinct CDR3 sequences, around 15% seen only once; the top ten take 3% to 4%. V was cut by 0 bases and J by 0 bases, with 7 bases left in between. Germline V gene data show CDR1 as DFQATT and CDR2 as SNEGSKA (reference sequence). CDR3 length: 14 residues. Findings of the study overall: Most clonotypes expanded in the thyroid (above 0.001) were also present in blood.

The chain employs TRBV20-1 and TRBJ2-3, with D hard to call. The sequence was obtained from a woman in her forties with Graves' ophthalmopathy. The sequenced material came from blood. CDR3: CSARDKTSTDTQYF. CDR3 DNA: TGCAGTGCTAGAGACAAGACTAGCACAGATACGCAGTATTTT.